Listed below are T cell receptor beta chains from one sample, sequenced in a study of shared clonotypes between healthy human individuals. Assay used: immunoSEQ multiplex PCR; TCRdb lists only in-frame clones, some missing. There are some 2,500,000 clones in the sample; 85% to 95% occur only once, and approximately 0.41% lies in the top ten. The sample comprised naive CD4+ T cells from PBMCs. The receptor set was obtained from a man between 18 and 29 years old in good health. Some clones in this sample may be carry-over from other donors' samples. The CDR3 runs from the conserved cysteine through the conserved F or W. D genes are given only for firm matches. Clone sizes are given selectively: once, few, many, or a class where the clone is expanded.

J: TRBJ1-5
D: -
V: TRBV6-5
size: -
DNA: TGTGCCACCACGCAAGGGACTGGGCAGCCCCAGCATTTT
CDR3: CATTQGTGQPQHF

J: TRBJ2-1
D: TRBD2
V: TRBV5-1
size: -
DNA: TGCGCCAGCAGCTTGATCGCGGGAGCAGTAGATGAGCAGTTCTTC
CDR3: CASSLIAGAVDEQFF

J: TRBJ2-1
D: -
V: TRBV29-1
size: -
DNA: TGCAGCGTTGCCAGGGTGGTCTCCTACAATGAGCAGTTCTTC
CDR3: CSVARVVSYNEQFF

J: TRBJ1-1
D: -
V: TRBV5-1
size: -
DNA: TGCGCCAGCAGCTCAGGTGACACATTGAACACTGAAGCTTTCTTT
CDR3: CASSSGDTLNTEAFF

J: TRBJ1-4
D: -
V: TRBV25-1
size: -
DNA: TGTGCCAGCAGTGGTGCGGGACACCTTAATGAAAAACTGTTTTTT
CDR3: CASSGAGHLNEKLFF

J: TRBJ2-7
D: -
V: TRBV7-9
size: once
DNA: TGTGCCAGCAGCTTAGATCTCGGGAACTTCTACGAGCAGTACTTC
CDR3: CASSLDLGNFYEQYF

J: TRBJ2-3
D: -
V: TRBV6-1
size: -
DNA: TGTGCCAGCAGGGACAGTGTTGGCACAGATACGCAGTATTTT
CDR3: CASRDSVGTDTQYF

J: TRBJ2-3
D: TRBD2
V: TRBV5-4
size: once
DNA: TGTGCCAGCAGACTAGCGGGAGGGCCCTGGGATACGCAGTATTTT
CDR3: CASRLAGGPWDTQYF

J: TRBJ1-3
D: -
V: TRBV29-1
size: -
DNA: TGCAGCGTGGGTCAGGGAAATGGAAACACCATATATTTT
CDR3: CSVGQGNGNTIYF

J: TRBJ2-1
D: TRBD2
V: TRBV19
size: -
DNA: TGTGCCAGTAGTCTGGGACTAGCGGGAGTGCTGGGTGAGCAGTTCTTC
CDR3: CASSLGLAGVLGEQFF

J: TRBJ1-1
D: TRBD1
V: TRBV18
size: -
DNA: TGTGCCAGCTCACCTTTACCCCCGGGACAGTGGAACACTGAAGCTTTCTTT
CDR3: CASSPLPPGQWNTEAFF

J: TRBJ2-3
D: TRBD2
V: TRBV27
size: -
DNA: TGTGCCAGCAGTCGAAGGACTAGCGGAGCTAGCACAGATACGCAGTATTTT
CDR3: CASSRRTSGASTDTQYF

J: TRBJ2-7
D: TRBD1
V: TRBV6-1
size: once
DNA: TGTGCCAGCAGTGAAGTTTGGACAGGGAACGAGCAGTACTTC
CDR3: CASSEVWTGNEQYF

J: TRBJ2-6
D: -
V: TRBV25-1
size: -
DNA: TGTGCCAGCAGTGAGGGCGGCAGCTCTGGGGCCAACGTCCTGACTTTC
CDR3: CASSEGGSSGANVLTF

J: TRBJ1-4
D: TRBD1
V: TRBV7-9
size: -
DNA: TGTGCCAGCAGCTCGGACAGGTCAACTAATGAAAAACTGTTTTTT
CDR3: CASSSDRSTNEKLFF

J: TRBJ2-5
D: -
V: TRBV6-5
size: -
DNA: TGTGCCAGCAGTTACTCTGGAGGAAAAGAGACCCAGTACTTC
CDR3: CASSYSGGKETQYF

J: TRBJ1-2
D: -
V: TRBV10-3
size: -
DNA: TGTGCCATCAGTGAGGTTGGGGGAGGTGGCTACACCTTC
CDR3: CAISEVGGGGYTF

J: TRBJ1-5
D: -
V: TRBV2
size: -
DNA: TGTGCCAGCAGGGGAACCGGGGGTCTAAATCAGCCCCAGCATTTT
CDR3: CASRGTGGLNQPQHF

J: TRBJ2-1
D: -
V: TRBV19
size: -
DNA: TGTGCCAGCAGTATAGTACAGCCACTTTACAATGAGCAGTTCTTC
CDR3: CASSIVQPLYNEQFF

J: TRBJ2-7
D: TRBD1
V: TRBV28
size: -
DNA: TGTGCCAGCAGTTCGGGACAGGGGAAGTACGAGCAGTACTTC
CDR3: CASSSGQGKYEQYF

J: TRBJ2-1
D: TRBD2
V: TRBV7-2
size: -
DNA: TGTGCCAGCAGTCAAGGACTAGCGCCCCAGTTCTTC
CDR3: CASSQGLAPQFF

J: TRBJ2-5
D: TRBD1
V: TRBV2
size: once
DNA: TGTGCCAGCAGGGGACAGGGGGCGCGATTGGAGACCCAGTACTTC
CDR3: CASRGQGARLETQYF

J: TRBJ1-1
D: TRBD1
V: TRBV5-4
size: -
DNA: TGTGCCAGCAGCTGGTCCCTGCAGGGGGCGAACACTGAAGCTTTCTTT
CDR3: CASSWSLQGANTEAFF

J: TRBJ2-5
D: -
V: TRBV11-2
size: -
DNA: TGTGCCAGCAGCTTAGTCCCTGGCGGGAAGGTGGAGACCCAGTACTTC
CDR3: CASSLVPGGKVETQYF

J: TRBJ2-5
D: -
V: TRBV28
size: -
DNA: TGTGCCAGCACTCGAATGGCCCTACAGGGATGGGATGAGACCCAGTACTTC
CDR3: CASTRMALQGWDETQYF

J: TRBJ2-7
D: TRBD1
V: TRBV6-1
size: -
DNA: TGTGCCAGCAGGCCACCGGGACAGCTACTACGAGAGCAGTACTTC
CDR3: CASRPPGQLLREQYF

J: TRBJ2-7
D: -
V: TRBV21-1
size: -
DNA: TGTGCCAGCAGCAAATGGGGGGGTCTCGGACAGTACTTC
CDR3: CASSKWGGLGQYF

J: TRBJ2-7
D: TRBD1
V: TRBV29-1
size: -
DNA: TGCAGCGCAACAGGGGTAGGATACGAGCAGTACTTC
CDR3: CSATGVGYEQYF

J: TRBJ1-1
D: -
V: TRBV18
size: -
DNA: TGTGCCAGCTCACCGGGCCTCCGGGAGGAAGCTTTCTTT
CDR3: CASSPGLREEAFF

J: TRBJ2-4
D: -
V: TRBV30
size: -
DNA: TGTGCCTGGAGTGTGGGGATAAACATTCAGTACTTC
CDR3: CAWSVGINIQYF

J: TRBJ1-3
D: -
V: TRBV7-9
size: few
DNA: TGTGCCAGCAGCTTAGTGTCCAGGGGAGACACCATATATTTT
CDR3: CASSLVSRGDTIYF

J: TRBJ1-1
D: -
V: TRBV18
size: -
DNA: TGTGCCAGCTCGCCCCAGATAAACACTGAAGCTTTCTTT
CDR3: CASSPQINTEAFF

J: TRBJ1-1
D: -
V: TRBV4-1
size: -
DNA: TGCGCCAGCAGCCAAGAGGGGCCCGGCGATACTGAAGCTTTCTTT
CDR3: CASSQEGPGDTEAFF

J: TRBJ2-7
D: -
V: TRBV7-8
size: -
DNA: TGTGCCAGCAGCTTCAGGGGGGGGACCTACGAGCAGTACTTC
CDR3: CASSFRGGTYEQYF

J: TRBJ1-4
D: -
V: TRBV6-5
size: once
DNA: TGTGCCAGCAGTCCCCGGCCGGGGAATGAAAAACTGTTTTTT
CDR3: CASSPRPGNEKLFF

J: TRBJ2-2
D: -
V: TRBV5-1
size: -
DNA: TGCGCCAGCAGCTTGGCCGCGAACGCGAACACCGGGGAGCTGTTTTTT
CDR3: CASSLAANANTGELFF

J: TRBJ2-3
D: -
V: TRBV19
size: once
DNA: TGTGCCAGTGGGGCTGGCGGGCAGGGGTGGAATACGCAGTATTTT
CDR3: CASGAGGQGWNTQYF

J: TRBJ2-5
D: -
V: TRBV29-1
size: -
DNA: TGCAGCGTTTCGGCCGGGCGGGAGACCCAGTACTTC
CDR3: CSVSAGRETQYF

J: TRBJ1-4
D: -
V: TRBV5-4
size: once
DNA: TGTGCCAGCAGCTCCCACAGGGAAGAAAAACTGTTTTTT
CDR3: CASSSHREEKLFF

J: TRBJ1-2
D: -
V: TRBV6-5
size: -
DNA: TGTGCCAGCCAGAATAACTATGGCTACACCTTC
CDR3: CASQNNYGYTF

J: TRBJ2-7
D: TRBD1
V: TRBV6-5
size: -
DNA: TGTGCCAGCAGTTACTCGGGGACAGGGGATTACGAGCAGTACTTC
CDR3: CASSYSGTGDYEQYF

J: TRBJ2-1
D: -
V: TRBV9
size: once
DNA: TGTGCCAGCAGCCCCCCCGGTGGGAACTCCTACAATGAGCAGTTCTTC
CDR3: CASSPPGGNSYNEQFF

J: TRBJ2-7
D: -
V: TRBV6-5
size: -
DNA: TGTGCCAGCAGCTCGAAACAGGGAAGGTACGAGCAGTACTTC
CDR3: CASSSKQGRYEQYF

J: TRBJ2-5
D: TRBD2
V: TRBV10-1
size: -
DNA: TGCGCCAGCAGTGATTCGGCGGGAGTGGAGACCCAGTACTTC
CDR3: CASSDSAGVETQYF

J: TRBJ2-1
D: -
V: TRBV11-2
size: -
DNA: TGTGCCAGCAGCCACGGGACTCCAACCTACAATGAGCAGTTCTTC
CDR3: CASSHGTPTYNEQFF

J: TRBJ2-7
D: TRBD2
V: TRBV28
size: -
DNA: TGTGCCAGCACCCCATTGGCTGGGCTAGCGGGGAACCCCTACGAGCAGTACTTC
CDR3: CASTPLAGLAGNPYEQYF

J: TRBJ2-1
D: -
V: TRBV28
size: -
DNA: TGTGCCAGCAGTTTAGGAGACCAGGAGCAGTTCTTC
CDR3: CASSLGDQEQFF

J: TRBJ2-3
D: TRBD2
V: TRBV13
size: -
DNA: TGTGCCAGCAGCTCCCGACTAGCGGGACGGGCAGATACGCAGTATTTT
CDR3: CASSSRLAGRADTQYF

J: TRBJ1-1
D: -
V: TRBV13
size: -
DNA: TGTGCCAGCAGCCGACCCGCAGGCAACTTCCCTGAAGCTTTCTTT
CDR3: CASSRPAGNFPEAFF

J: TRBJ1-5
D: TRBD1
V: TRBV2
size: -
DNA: TGTGCCAGCAGTGCTTCAGGGGGCGGCAATCAGCCCCAGCATTTT
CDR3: CASSASGGGNQPQHF

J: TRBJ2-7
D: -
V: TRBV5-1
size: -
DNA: TGCGCCAGCAGCTTGGGACAGGAGGTTTGGTCCTACGAGCAGTACTTC
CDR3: CASSLGQEVWSYEQYF

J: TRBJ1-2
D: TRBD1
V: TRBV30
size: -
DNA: TGTGCCTGGAGGACAGGGAACTATGGCTACACCTTC
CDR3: CAWRTGNYGYTF

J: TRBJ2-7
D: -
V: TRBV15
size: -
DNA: TGTGCCACCAGCAGAGATCCGGGGGCGGGCGAGCAGTACTTC
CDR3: CATSRDPGAGEQYF

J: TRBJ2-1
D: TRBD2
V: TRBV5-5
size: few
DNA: TGTGCCAGCCGGGTAACTAGCGGGAGCCCCAATGAGCAGTTCTTC
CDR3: CASRVTSGSPNEQFF